Many counts were recorded for the clone carrying this T cell receptor (beta chain). This sample is drawn from a study of T cells in Graves' hyperthyroidism and ophthalmopathy. Template material for amplifying TCR beta CDR3 regions consisted of RNA transcripts. The TCR CDR3 first-round RT-PCR relied on the HTBI primer set. In TCRdb, the multiplex PCR reads were re-called with MiXCR into one record per CDR3 protein. Found here are some 560,000 distinct CDR3 sequences, 11% to 15% of them singletons; the top ten hold over 11%. The TCR was taken from a woman in her thirties or forties with Graves' hyperthyroidism. Sequences were obtained from blood.

The CDR3 DNA sequence: TGTGCCAGCAGCGATCCGACAGGGGGTCAGCCCCAGCATTTT. Residues: CASSDPTGGQPQHF. This sequence joins TRBV28 and TRBJ1-5, with TRBD1 identical over 9 bases. Losses at the gene ends were 6 bases for V and 6 bases for J; bases not matched to a gene: 6. CDR3 length: 14 residues. In germline, CDR1 is MDHEN, CDR2 SYDVKM.